Included here is one TCR beta chain sequence, with context. Its antigen is as yet unknown. This sample is part of a study of T cells in Graves' hyperthyroidism and ophthalmopathy. Findings and limits, study-wide: Among clonotypes expanded in thyroid above 0.001, most were also found in blood.

TCR beta CDR3 regions were amplified from RNA transcripts. The TCR CDR3 first-round RT-PCR relied on the HTBI primer set. TCRdb re-analysed the multiplex PCR reads in MiXCR, keeping a single row per CDR3 protein. The repertoire holds approximately 600,000 distinct CDR3 sequences, with around 21% as singletons. Sample: blood. This sequence was found in a man aged 30 to 45 with Graves' ophthalmopathy.

In DNA, the CDR3 is TGCGCCAGCAGCCCGGAGGGTGCTAGCGGGCCCTACGAGCAGTACTTC. Translation gives CASSPEGASGPYEQYF. This sequence joins TRBV5-1 and TRBJ2-7; 8 bases are shared with TRBD2. CDR3 length equals 16 residues. V was pared by 4 bases and J by 2 bases, with 11 bases of the junction left unmatched. CDR1 and CDR2 (germline): SGHRS, YFSETQ.